This T cell receptor (beta chain) was observed in a study of shared clonotypes between healthy human individuals. Whole-study results and caveats: Among the subsets, naive ones generally showed larger estimated richness than memory ones.

Profiling relied on immunoSEQ multiplex PCR, and the TCRdb table lists in-frame clones only, not all of them. The table includes approximately 1,500,000 clones, 95% to 99% detected once. Trimming took 3 bases from V and 5 from J, leaving 5 bases between them. Germline lookup yields CDR1 SGHTS and CDR2 YDEGEE. This CDR3 comprises 11 residues. Turning to this clone: Its antigen is as yet unknown.

The sample taken for sequencing was naive CD4+ T cells sorted from blood. Sample subset: CD45RA+ positively selected. V and J are TRBV5-8 and TRBJ2-5; D gene ambiguous. This TCR came from a man aged 25-45 years in good health. CDR3 DNA: TGTGCCAGCAGCTCCCGGGAGACCCAGTACTTC. This gives the protein CASSSRETQYF.